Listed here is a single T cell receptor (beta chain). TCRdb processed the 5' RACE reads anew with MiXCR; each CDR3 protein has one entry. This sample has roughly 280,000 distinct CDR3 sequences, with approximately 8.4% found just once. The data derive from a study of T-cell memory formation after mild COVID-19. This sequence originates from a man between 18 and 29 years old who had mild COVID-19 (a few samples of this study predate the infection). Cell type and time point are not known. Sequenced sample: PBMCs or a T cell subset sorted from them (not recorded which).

The DNA of the CDR3 is TGCAGTGCTAGAGATTTTCTGGCTAGCGGGTCCTCGGGAGATACGCAGTATTTT. Its translation is CSARDFLASGSSGDTQYF. This rearrangement joins TRBV20-1 to TRBJ2-3, with 8 bases identical to TRBD2. The CDR3 spans 18 residues. CDR1 and CDR2 from the germline V gene are DFQATT and SNEGSKA (reference sequence). Trimming cost V 0 bases and J 5 bases; bases outside gene matches: 16.